Listed below are T cell receptor beta chains from one sample, sequenced in a study of blood T cells in healthy people across ages. TCRdb processed the 5' RACE reads anew with MiXCR; each CDR3 protein has one entry. Of 1.5 million to 2 million distinct CDR3 sequences detected, around 48% appear once; the ten largest clones hold roughly 2%. The sample comprised blood. The receptors derive from a woman between 40 and 50 years old in good health. CDR3s include the opening cysteine and the closing phenylalanine or tryptophan. The D gene is left open where the match is weak. Only part of the rows carry a size: once, few, many, or a class if the clone is expanded.

d_call clone_size j_call v_call cdr3_nt cdr3_aa
TRBD1 . TRBJ1-2 TRBV27 TGTGCCAGCAGTTTGGGTCTTGGGACAGTCTATGGCTACACCTTC CASSLGLGTVYGYTF
. few TRBJ1-5 TRBV7-9 TGTGCCAGCAGCTCGACCAGGGGCTATAGCAATCAGCCCCAGCATTTT CASSSTRGYSNQPQHF
TRBD2 . TRBJ2-3 TRBV3-1 TGTGCCAGCAGCCAACGAGCGGGGACAGATACGCAGTATTTT CASSQRAGTDTQYF
TRBD1 . TRBJ2-6 TRBV7-2 TGTGCCAACAGCTTTAGGACAGGTGCCTCTGGGGCCAACGTCCTGACTTTC CANSFRTGASGANVLTF
. . TRBJ1-4 TRBV6-5 TGTGCCAGCAGTTTAGGCGTCGGACCAAATGAAAAACTGTTTTTT CASSLGVGPNEKLFF
. . TRBJ1-2 TRBV9 TGTGCCAGTTACAGTGGAGACTATGGCTACACCTTC CASYSGDYGYTF
TRBD2 . TRBJ2-7 TRBV28 TGTGCCAGCAGTGCAACACGGACTAGCCACGAGCAGTACTTC CASSATRTSHEQYF
TRBD2 few TRBJ2-1 TRBV7-8 TGTGCCAGCAGCTTACCGGGGGGGAGGCGCAATGAGCAGTTCTTC CASSLPGGRRNEQFF
. few TRBJ2-3 TRBV25-1 TGTGCCAGCAGTGAATGGCCTAGTGGGACTAGCACAGATACGCAGTATTTT CASSEWPSGTSTDTQYF
TRBD1 . TRBJ2-5 TRBV9 TGTGCCGGCAGCGTAGGACAGGGAATGGAGGAGACCCAGTACTTC CAGSVGQGMEETQYF
TRBD2 . TRBJ2-1 TRBV15 TGTGCCACCAGCAGTGGGGGGGGGAACTCCTACAATGAGCAGTTCTTC CATSSGGGNSYNEQFF
TRBD2 . TRBJ2-3 TRBV29-1 TGCAGCGTTGTTGGCGGGGGGGCCTTAGATACGCAGTATTTT CSVVGGGALDTQYF
. . TRBJ2-3 TRBV29-1 TGCAGCGTTCCGGATACGCAGTATTTT CSVPDTQYF
TRBD2 . TRBJ2-4 TRBV7-2 TGTGCCAGCAGCCGTCGGGGTAGCGGGGGGGATAGTGCCATTCAGTACTTC CASSRRGSGGDSAIQYF
TRBD1 . TRBJ2-5 TRBV7-3 TGTGCCAGCAGCTCCGGACAGGGGAGGAGGGAGACCCAGTACTTC CASSSGQGRRETQYF
. . TRBJ2-3 TRBV5-1 TGCGCCAGCAGCCAACAAACTGGGGCAGATACGCAGTATTTT CASSQQTGADTQYF
TRBD2 . TRBJ2-3 TRBV28 TGTGCCAGCAGTCACACTAGCGGGGGCCGGAGAGATACGCAGTATTTT CASSHTSGGRRDTQYF
. few TRBJ2-3 TRBV29-1 TGCAGCGTTGGGGGGGAGTTCAGCACAGATACGCAGTATTTT CSVGGEFSTDTQYF
TRBD1 . TRBJ1-2 TRBV28 TGTGCCAGCAGTTTCACAGGGGTGGGTAGCGGCTACACCTTC CASSFTGVGSGYTF
TRBD1 . TRBJ2-3 TRBV7-8 TGTGCCAGCAGCTTAGAGACAGGGTACCCAGATACGCAGTATTTT CASSLETGYPDTQYF
. . TRBJ2-7 TRBV15 TGTGCCACCAGCCCCTCCTACAATGAGCAGTACTTC CATSPSYNEQYF
. few TRBJ1-2 TRBV28 TGTGCCAGCAGTTATCCGCTGGGGCAGATCGGCTACACCTTC CASSYPLGQIGYTF
. . TRBJ2-1 TRBV9 TGTGCCAGCAGCGTAGCCTCGAGCTCCTACAATGAGCAGTTCTTC CASSVASSSYNEQFF
. . TRBJ1-6 TRBV6-6 TGTGCCAGCAGGGCCCCCGGTGGGGGCTATAATTCACCCCTCCACTTT CASRAPGGGYNSPLHF
TRBD1 . TRBJ2-3 TRBV7-9 TGTGCCAGCAGATCGCCCGGGACAGGGGATGAGGATACGCAGTATTTT CASRSPGTGDEDTQYF
TRBD1 . TRBJ1-6 TRBV25-1 TGTGCCAGCAGTGATATGAGACAGGGGATGAGTAATTCACCCCTCCACTTT CASSDMRQGMSNSPLHF
TRBD2 few TRBJ2-7 TRBV20-1 TGCAGCGGACTAGCTAGCGGGGTAGCCTCCTACGAGCAGTACTTC CSGLASGVASYEQYF
. . TRBJ2-4 TRBV20-1 TGCAGTGCTACCCCTACAGTAGCCAAAAACATTCAGTACTTC CSATPTVAKNIQYF
TRBD1 . TRBJ1-4 TRBV7-2 TGTGCCAGCAGCCCCACGACAGGGGGGAATGAAAAACTGTTTTTT CASSPTTGGNEKLFF
TRBD1 . TRBJ1-1 TRBV9 TGTGCCAGCAGCACCAGCACGACAGGGATAACAAGTGAAGCTTTCTTT CASSTSTTGITSEAFF